The table lists the clone carrying this T cell receptor (beta chain) with a count of one. Its target is not known. The data were obtained in a study of T cell responses to AZD1222 COVID-19 vaccine. Overall study context: The analysis combined second doses at about 4 or about 12 weeks. General observations from the study: No day 14 peak samples; only post-peak repertoires were characterized.

Assay: immunoSEQ multiplex PCR; the TCRdb copy retains only in-frame clones and omits some. The data hold approximately 80,000 clones, with approximately 90% observed a single time. Between the trimmed V and J ends, which lost 4 bases and 0 bases, there was a span of 9 bases. CDR1 is ENHRY, CDR2 SYGVKD, per germline. The CDR3 has 14 amino acids. The chain is built from TRBV10-3 and TRBJ1-1; the D is unclear. The clonotype comes from an adult in good health. The specimen was peripheral blood, collected on day 0 of AZD1222 vaccination. The CDR3 DNA is TGTGCCATCAGTGGCGAAGAGATGAACACTGAAGCTTTCTTT. This codes for CAISGEEMNTEAFF.